A single sample gave rise to the 20 T cell receptor beta chains below, sequenced in a study of blood T cell repertoires in COVID-19. The method was immunoSEQ multiplex PCR; TCRdb's version includes in-frame clones alone and lacks a portion of them. The sample records about 430,000 clones, approximately 90% being singletons. Sequenced material: PBMCs or T cells enriched from blood (not recorded which). These receptors originate from a woman aged 25 to 39 with acute COVID-19.

This chain joins TRBV30 and TRBJ2-1; TRBD2 matches 10 bases. From germline, CDR1 is GTSNPN and CDR2 SVGIG (reference sequence). Trimming removed 0 bases from V and 7 bases from J; junction bases left unmatched: 6. This CDR3 is 15 amino acids long. This CDR3 reads CAWSVRSGGGNEQFF. The DNA for the CDR3 is TGTGCCTGGAGTGTACGGAGCGGGGGGGGGAATGAGCAGTTCTTC.

The chain couples TRBV6-4 to TRBJ2-3, with a tentative D call TRBD2 (7 bases). Trimming took 4 bases from V and 4 from J, leaving 15 bases between them. Germline V gives CDR1 MRHNA, CDR2 SNTAGT. The CDR3 is made up of 15 amino acids. The CDR3 DNA is TGTGCCAGCAGTGTCGAGGGGGGGATTTCAGATACGCAGTATTTT. It specifies CASSVEGGISDTQYF.

This rearrangement joins TRBV3-1 (or the pseudogene TRBV3-2) to TRBJ1-1; unclear D gene. V lost 2 bases and J 1 base, leaving 8 bases between the germline ends. CDR3 length equals 14 residues. Germline CDR1 is LGHDT and CDR2 is YNNKEL (reference sequence). The CDR3 here is CASSQLPGNTEAFF. As DNA, the CDR3 is TGTGCCAGCAGCCAACTGCCGGGGAACACTGAAGCTTTCTTT.

This clone has a handful of counts. This chain links TRBV19 with TRBJ1-2; TRBD1 agrees at 9 bases. The CDR3 is made up of 14 amino acids. V shed 8 bases and J 5 bases; nucleotides not matched to a gene: 9. The germline V gene encodes CDR1 LNHDA and CDR2 SQIVND (reference sequence). CDR3 sequence (DNA): TGTGCCAGTGGTCCGGGACAGGGATGGTATGGCTACACCTTC. Residues: CASGPGQGWYGYTF.

The genes are TRBV11-3 and TRBJ2-2; TRBD1 aligns across 11 bases. The V gene end was trimmed by 3 bases and the J gene end by 7 bases; junction bases not matched to a gene: 4. Per the germline V gene, CDR1 is SGHNT and CDR2 is YENEEA. CDR3 length equals 15 residues. The CDR3 DNA reads as TGTGCCAGCAGCTTCGGACAGGGGGCAGGCGGGGAGCTGTTTTTT. Encoded protein: CASSFGQGAGGELFF.

CDR3 bases: TGTGCCAGCAGTTGGGGGACAGGGGCCTACACCTTC. Protein: CASSWGTGAYTF. The rearrangement links TRBV27 to TRBJ1-2; 10 bases line up with TRBD1. Germline V gene lookup returns CDR1 MNHEY and CDR2 SMNVEV (reference sequence). J lost 10 bases, V lost 4 bases, and 3 bases had no gene match. The CDR3 has 12 residues.

V and J are TRBV30 and TRBJ1-6; possible D gene TRBD1, 6 bases. CDR1 and CDR2 from the germline V gene are GTSNPN and SVGIG (reference sequence). The CDR3 is made up of 12 amino acids. CDR3 DNA sequence: TGTGCACTGGCTCGACAGGATTCACCCCTCCACTTT. Its translation is CALARQDSPLHF.

The chain has TRBV12-2 and TRBJ1-1. TRBV12-2 is a listed pseudogene. The CDR3 contains 15 residues. CDR3 in amino acids: CASRSGDVLNTEAFF. Written as DNA, the CDR3 is TGTGCAAGTCGCTCGGGGGATGTTTTGAACACTGAAGCTTTCTTT.

The chain joins TRBV7-8 to TRBJ1-1; D unclear. The germline V gene encodes CDR1 SGHVS and CDR2 FQNEAQ. This CDR3 comprises 11 residues. V was cut by 5 bases and J by 5 bases, with 6 bases left in between. CDR3 sequence (DNA): TGTGCCAGCAGCCGGGAGACTGAAGCTTTCTTT. It encodes CASSRETEAFF.

This clone showed up many times. The chain has TRBV6-2 or TRBV6-3 and TRBJ2-1, with 8 bases that match TRBD2. The CDR3 has 15 amino acids. The germline V gene encodes CDR1 MNHEY and CDR2 SVGEGT. V shed 4 bases and J 1 base; nucleotides not matched to a gene: 3. This CDR3 is CASSLSGGSYNEQFF. Written as DNA, the CDR3 is TGTGCCAGCAGTTTGAGCGGGGGTTCCTACAATGAGCAGTTCTTC.

V gene TRBV7-9 combines with J gene TRBJ1-3, with a possible D match to TRBD1 (5 bases). Trimming cost V 5 bases and J 3 bases, with 11 bases left between them. Germline assignment: CDR1 SEHNR and CDR2 FQNEAQ (reference sequence). The CDR3 extends over 14 amino acids. The CDR3 DNA follows: TGTGCCAGCAGCAGACAGAAAAGTGGAAACACCATATATTTT. This codes for CASSRQKSGNTIYF.

The chain is built from TRBV7-9 and TRBJ1-1, with D perhaps TRBD1 (6 bases). The V end lost 5 bases, the J end lost 4 bases, and 14 bases lay between the germline ends. From germline, CDR1 is SEHNR and CDR2 FQNEAQ (reference sequence). CDR3 length: 14 residues. CDR3 nucleotide sequence: TGTGCCAGCAGCCAAGGGGGGGCCGGCACTGAAGCTTTCTTT. It codes for CASSQGGAGTEAFF.

The chain employs TRBV27 and TRBJ1-2, with a possible D match to TRBD1 (6 bases). The CDR3 totals 15 residues. From germline, CDR1 is MNHEY and CDR2 SMNVEV (reference sequence). V dropped 0 bases and J dropped 3 bases, with 11 bases sitting between them. The CDR3 loop reads CASSLSRGGYYGYTF. CDR3 coding DNA: TGTGCCAGCAGTTTATCTAGGGGGGGGTACTATGGCTACACCTTC.

The chain uses TRBV27 and TRBJ2-7; D is uncertain. Trimming took 2 bases from V and 3 from J, leaving 8 bases between them. CDR1 and CDR2 (germline): MNHEY, SMNVEV (reference sequence). CDR3 length: 13 residues. The CDR3 loop is CASSLSRYYEQYF. DNA of the CDR3: TGTGCCAGCAGTTTAAGCCGCTACTACGAGCAGTACTTC.

The chain is built from TRBV25-1 and TRBJ2-3; a possible D gene is TRBD2 (6 bases). Germline-derived CDR1 and CDR2 are MGHDK and SYGVNS. V dropped 1 base and J dropped 1 base, with 12 bases sitting between them. The CDR3 is 16 amino acids. The CDR3 nucleotides are TGTGCCAGCAGTGAATTTGGTAGCGGCGGCACAGATACGCAGTATTTT. Amino acids: CASSEFGSGGTDTQYF.

The gene calls are TRBV6-6 and TRBJ1-3, with TRBD1 matching over 7 bases. The CDR3 runs 15 residues. V lost 6 bases to trimming and J lost 0 bases; unmatched junction nucleotides: 5. Germline V CDR1 and CDR2: MNHNY, SVGAGI (reference sequence). The CDR3 region is CASSLGQSSGNTIYF. In DNA form, the CDR3 reads TGTGCCAGCAGCTTGGGACAGAGCTCTGGAAACACCATATATTTT.

V and J are TRBV5-6 and TRBJ1-3, with 7 bases lining up with TRBD1. Losses at the gene ends were 4 bases for V and 0 bases for J; bases not matched to a gene: 1. Germline CDR1 SGHDT, CDR2 YYEEEE. The CDR3 is 14 residues long. CDR3 region: CASSPGGSGNTIYF. CDR3 nucleotides: TGTGCCAGCAGCCCAGGGGGCTCTGGAAACACCATATATTTT.

The gene calls are TRBV5-4 and TRBJ2-4; maybe TRBD2 (5 bases). The CDR3 loop spans 15 amino acids. Germline V gene data show CDR1 as SGHNT and CDR2 as YYREEE (reference sequence). Trimming removed 2 bases from V and 1 base from J, with 10 bases in between. The CDR3: CASSFSPGAKNIQYF. The CDR3 bases are TGTGCCAGCAGCTTCAGCCCGGGGGCCAAAAACATTCAGTACTTC.

This clone was recorded only once. The chain uses TRBV24-1 and TRBJ1-1; D not certain. The ends were cut back, 1 base at V and 4 bases at J, with 9 bases in the middle. This CDR3 contains 14 residues. CDR1 is KGHDR and CDR2 is SFDVKD in the germline V gene. The CDR3 reads CATSDFPGSTEAFF. In DNA form, the CDR3 reads TGTGCCACCAGTGATTTTCCGGGAAGCACTGAAGCTTTCTTT.

This sequence joins TRBV2 and TRBJ2-7, with a weak D call TRBD1 (7 bases). Germline loops: CDR1 SNHLY, CDR2 FYNNEI. This CDR3 has 14 amino acids. Trimming shortened V by 6 bases and J by 3 bases, and 15 bases separated the two germline ends. The CDR3 reads CASRRDSTIYEQYF. The CDR3 bases are TGTGCCAGCAGGCGGGACAGTACGATCTACGAGCAGTACTTC.